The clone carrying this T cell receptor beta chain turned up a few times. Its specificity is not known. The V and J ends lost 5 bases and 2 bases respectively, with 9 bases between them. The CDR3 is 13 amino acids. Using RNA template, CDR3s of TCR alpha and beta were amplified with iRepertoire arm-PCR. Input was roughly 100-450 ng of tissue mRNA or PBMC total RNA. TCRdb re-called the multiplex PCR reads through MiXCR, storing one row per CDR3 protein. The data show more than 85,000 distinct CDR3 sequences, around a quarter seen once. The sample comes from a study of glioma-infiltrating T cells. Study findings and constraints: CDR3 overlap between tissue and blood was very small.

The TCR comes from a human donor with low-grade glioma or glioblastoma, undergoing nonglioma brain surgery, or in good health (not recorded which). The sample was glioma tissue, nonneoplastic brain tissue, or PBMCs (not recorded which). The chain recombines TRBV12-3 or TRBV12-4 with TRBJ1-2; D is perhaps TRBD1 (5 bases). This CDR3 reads CASSGTRNYGYTF. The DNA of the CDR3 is TGTGCCAGCAGTGGGACGAGAAACTATGGCTACACCTTC.